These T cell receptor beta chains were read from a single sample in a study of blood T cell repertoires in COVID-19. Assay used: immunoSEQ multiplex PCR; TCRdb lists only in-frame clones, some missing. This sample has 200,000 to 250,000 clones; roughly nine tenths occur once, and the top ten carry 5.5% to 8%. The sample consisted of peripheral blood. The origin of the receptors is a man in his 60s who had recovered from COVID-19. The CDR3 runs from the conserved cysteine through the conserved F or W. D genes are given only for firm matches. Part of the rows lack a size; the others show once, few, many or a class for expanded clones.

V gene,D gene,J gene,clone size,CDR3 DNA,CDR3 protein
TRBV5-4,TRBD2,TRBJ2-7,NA,TGTGCCAGCAGCTATACTAGCGGGGGCTCCTACGAGCAGTACTTC,CASSYTSGGSYEQYF
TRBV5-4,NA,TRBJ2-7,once,TGTGCCAGCAGTTTGGGACTCCTGACCTACGAGCAGTACTTC,CASSLGLLTYEQYF
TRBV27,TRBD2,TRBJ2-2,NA,TGTGCCAGCAGTTTACTATCCTTAACACAGCGGGGGGGCCGGGAGCTGTTTTTT,CASSLLSLTQRGGRELFF
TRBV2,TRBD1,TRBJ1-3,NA,TGTGCCAGCAGGGGGACAGCCGGAAACACCATATATTTT,CASRGTAGNTIYF
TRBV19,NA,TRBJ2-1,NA,TGTGCCAGTAGCGAGGGATGGGTAAATGAGCAGTTCTTC,CASSEGWVNEQFF
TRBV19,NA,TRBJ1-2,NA,TGTGCCAGTGCAGAAGGGGTTTACTATGGCTACACCTTC,CASAEGVYYGYTF
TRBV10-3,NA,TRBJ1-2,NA,TGTGCCATCACTGGGGCCACTAACTATGGCTACACCTTC,CAITGATNYGYTF
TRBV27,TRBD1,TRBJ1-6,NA,TGTGCCAGCAGTTTATTAAGGACAGGATATAATTCACCCCTCCACTTT,CASSLLRTGYNSPLHF
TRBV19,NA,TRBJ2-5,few,TGTGCCAGTAGACAGTGGGCGAAACAAGAGACCCAGTACTTC,CASRQWAKQETQYF
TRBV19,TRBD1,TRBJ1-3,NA,TGTGCCAGTAGTATCAACAGGGGGTCTGGAAACACCATATATTTT,CASSINRGSGNTIYF
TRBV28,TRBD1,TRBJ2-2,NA,TGTGCCAGCAGTTTTACAGGGGGGAACACCGGGGAGCTGTTTTTT,CASSFTGGNTGELFF
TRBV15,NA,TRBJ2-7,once,TGTGCCACCAGCAGAGTAGACGAGCAGTACTTC,CATSRVDEQYF
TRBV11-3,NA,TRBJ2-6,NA,TGTGCCAGCAGCCCAGGGACTTCAGGCGGGGCCAACGTCCTGACTTTC,CASSPGTSGGANVLTF
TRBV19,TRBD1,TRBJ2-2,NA,TGTGCCAGTATGAGGGACAGGGGTTTTGGGGGCACCGGGGAGCTGTTTTTT,CASMRDRGFGGTGELFF